The rows below give T cell receptor beta chains drawn from one sample of a study of T cells after yellow fever vaccination. TCRdb reprocessed the 5' RACE reads with MiXCR, giving one entry per CDR3 protein. Among about 96,000 distinct CDR3 sequences listed, approximately 8.4% were seen once. The input for sequencing was CD8+ T cells not binding an NS4B(214-222) dextramer, sorted from PBMCs, taken roughly 15 days after the first yellow fever vaccination. Every receptor here comes from a man younger than 35 who received the YFV17D yellow fever vaccine. Each CDR3 is given without its conserved first and last residue. A row's size may be missing; if present it is once, few, many or a size class.

CDR3 protein	V gene	J gene	clone size
ASSEGQGSGGYT	TRBV7-9	TRBJ1-2	.
ATSSGDSNQHQH	TRBV24-1	TRBJ1-5	once
ASSARTENTGELF	TRBV10-2	TRBJ2-2	.
ASSLRDRGPGETQY	TRBV7-9	TRBJ2-5	.
ASSTPESNTGELF	TRBV18	TRBJ2-2	.
ASSQVAFTGVPGELF	TRBV3-1	TRBJ2-2	.
ASSIRDSLNSPLH	TRBV4-1	TRBJ1-6	many
ASSYQASGGSGYT	TRBV18	TRBJ1-2	.
ASSAAGGPLNEQF	TRBV2	TRBJ2-1	.
ASSPIAEPSTDTQY	TRBV12-3/TRBV12-4	TRBJ2-3	many
ASSFGQGASEQF	TRBV5-6	TRBJ2-1	few
ASSQDAVSPYEQY	TRBV4-3	TRBJ2-7	.
ASSAGSWGTDTQY	TRBV27	TRBJ2-3	many
SARDLSGVSYEQY	TRBV20-1	TRBJ2-7	.
ASTKPNTGELF	TRBV6-1	TRBJ2-2	few
ASSERLLFGQPQH	TRBV10-1	TRBJ1-5	.
ASSFRDEQF	TRBV5-6	TRBJ2-1	many
ASSLARLAGPSTDTQY	TRBV5-1	TRBJ2-3	.
ASSLRQGAEAGELF	TRBV27	TRBJ2-2	.
ATSRRMTGNTEAF	TRBV15	TRBJ1-1	few
ASSDSALEPQH	TRBV7-9	TRBJ1-5	few
ASSRTTGSSEKLF	TRBV6-1	TRBJ1-4	.
ASSVVWGADTQY	TRBV9	TRBJ2-3	few